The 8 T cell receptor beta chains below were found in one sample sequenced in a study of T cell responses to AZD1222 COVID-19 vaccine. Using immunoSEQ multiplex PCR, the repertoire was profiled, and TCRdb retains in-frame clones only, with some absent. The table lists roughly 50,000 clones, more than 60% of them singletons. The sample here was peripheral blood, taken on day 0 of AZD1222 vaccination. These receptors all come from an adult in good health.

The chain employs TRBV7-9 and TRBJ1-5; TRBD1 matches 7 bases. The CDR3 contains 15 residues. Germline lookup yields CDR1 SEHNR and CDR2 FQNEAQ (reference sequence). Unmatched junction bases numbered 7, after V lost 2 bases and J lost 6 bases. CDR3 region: CASSLSGQDTQPQHF. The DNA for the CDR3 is TGTGCCAGCAGCTTATCCGGACAGGACACTCAGCCCCAGCATTTT.

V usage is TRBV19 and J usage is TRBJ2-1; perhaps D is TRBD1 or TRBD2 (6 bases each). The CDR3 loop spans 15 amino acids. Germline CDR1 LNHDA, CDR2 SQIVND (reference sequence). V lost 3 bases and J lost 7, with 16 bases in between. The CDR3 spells CASSIMPGGGNEQFF. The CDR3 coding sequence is TGTGCCAGTAGTATTATGCCTGGAGGGGGGAATGAGCAGTTCTTC.

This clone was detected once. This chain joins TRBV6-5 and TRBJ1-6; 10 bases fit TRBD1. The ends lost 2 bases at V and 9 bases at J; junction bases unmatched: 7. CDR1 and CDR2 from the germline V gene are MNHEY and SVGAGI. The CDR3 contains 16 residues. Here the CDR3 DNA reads TGTGCCAGCAGTTACGAGACAGGGGGCGGAGGTTCACCCCTCCACTTT. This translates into CASSYETGGGGSPLHF.

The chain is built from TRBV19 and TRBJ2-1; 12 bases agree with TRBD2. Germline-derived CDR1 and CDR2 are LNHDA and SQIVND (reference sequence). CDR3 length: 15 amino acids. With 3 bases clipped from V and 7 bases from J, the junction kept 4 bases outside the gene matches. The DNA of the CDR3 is TGTGCCAGTAGTATCGGGACTAGCGGGTTGAATGAGCAGTTCTTC. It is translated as CASSIGTSGLNEQFF.

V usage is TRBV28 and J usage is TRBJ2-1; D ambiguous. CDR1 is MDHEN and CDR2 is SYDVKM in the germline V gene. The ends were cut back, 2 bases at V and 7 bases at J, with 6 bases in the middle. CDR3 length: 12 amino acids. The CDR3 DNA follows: TGTGCCAGCAGTTTAATGAGAAATGAGCAGTTCTTC. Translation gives CASSLMRNEQFF.

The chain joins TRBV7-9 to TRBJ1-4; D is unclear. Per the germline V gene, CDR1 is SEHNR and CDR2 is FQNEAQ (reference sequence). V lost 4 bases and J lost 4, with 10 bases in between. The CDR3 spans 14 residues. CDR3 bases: TGTGCCAGCAGCTACCCCGGGAGTAATGAAAAACTGTTTTTT. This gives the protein CASSYPGSNEKLFF.

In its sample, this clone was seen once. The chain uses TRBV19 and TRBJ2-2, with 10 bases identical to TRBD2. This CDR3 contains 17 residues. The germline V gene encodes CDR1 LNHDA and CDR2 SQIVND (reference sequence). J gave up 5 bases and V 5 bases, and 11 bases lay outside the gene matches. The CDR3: CASSLRSGGAQTGELFF. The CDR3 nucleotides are TGTGCCAGTAGTCTTCGGAGCGGGGGGGCCCAGACCGGGGAGCTGTTTTTT.

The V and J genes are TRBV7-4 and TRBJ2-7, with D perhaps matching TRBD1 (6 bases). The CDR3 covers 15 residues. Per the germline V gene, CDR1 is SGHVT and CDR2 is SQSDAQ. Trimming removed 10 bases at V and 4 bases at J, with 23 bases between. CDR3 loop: CATLGATTAKYEQYV. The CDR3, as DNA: TGTGCCACACTGGGGGCTACCACCGCGAAGTACGAGCAGTACGTC.